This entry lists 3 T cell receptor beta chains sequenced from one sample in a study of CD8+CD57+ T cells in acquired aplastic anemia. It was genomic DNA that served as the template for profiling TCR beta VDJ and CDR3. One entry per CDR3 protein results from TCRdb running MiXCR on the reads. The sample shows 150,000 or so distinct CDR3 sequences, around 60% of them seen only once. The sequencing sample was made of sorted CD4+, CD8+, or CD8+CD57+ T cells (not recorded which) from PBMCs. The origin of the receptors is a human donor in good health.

CDR3 coding DNA: TGTGCCAGCAGAGAGGACTTGATAAACACCGGGGAGCTGTTTTTT. Translated, it gives CASREDLINTGELFF. The V call is TRBV2, the J call TRBJ2-2, with a possible D match to TRBD2 (5 bases). CDR1 is SNHLY, CDR2 FYNNEI, per germline. This CDR3 has 15 amino acids. Trimming removed 6 bases at V and 2 bases at J, with 13 bases between.

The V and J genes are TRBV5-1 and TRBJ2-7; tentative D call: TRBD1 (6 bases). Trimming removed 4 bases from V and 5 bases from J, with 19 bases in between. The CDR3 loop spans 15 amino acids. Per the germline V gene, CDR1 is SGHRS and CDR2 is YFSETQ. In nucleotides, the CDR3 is TGCGCCAGCAGCCTTTGGGGACAAGGTTTCAACGAGCAGTACTTC. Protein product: CASSLWGQGFNEQYF.

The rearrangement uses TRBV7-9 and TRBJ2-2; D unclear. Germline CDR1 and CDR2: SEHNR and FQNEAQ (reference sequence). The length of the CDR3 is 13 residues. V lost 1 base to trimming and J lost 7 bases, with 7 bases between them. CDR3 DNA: TGTGCCAGCAGCTTAGTAGGGATCGGGGAGCTGTTTTTT. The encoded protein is CASSLVGIGELFF.